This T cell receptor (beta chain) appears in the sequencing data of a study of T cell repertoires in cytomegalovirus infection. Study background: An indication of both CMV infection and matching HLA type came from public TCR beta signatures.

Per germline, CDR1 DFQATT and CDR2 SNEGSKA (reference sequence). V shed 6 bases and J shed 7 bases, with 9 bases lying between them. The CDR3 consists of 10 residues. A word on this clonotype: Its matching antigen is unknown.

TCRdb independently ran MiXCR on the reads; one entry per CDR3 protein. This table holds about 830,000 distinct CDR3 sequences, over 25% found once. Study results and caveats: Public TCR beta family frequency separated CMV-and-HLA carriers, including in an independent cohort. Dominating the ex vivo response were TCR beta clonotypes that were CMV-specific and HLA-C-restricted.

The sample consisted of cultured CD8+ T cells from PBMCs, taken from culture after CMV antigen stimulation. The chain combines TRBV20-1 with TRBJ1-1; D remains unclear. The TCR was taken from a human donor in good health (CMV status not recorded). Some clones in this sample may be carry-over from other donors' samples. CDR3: CSAISGEAFF. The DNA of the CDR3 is TGCAGTGCGATAAGCGGTGAAGCTTTCTTT.